This TCR beta chain is from a study of CD8 T cells in Susac syndrome. The V gene lost 10 bases and the J gene lost 6 bases, with 19 bases spanning the gap. Per germline, CDR1 SNHLY and CDR2 FYNNEI. The CDR3 has 13 amino acids. cDNA came from around 0.54 to 1 ug RNA primed by random hexamers. Amplification of TCR beta CDR3 was carried out by immunoSEQ multiplex PCR, which covered 54 Vbeta and 13 Jbeta segments. TCRdb reprocessed the immunoSEQ multiplex PCR reads with MiXCR, giving one entry per CDR3 protein. Here the sample spans about 130,000 distinct CDR3 sequences, under 95% being singletons. The origin of this receptor is a human donor with multiple sclerosis. V usage is TRBV2 and J usage is TRBJ2-7; D is uncertain. The source material was CD8+ T cells from PBMCs. CDR3 DNA: TGTGCCAACCTGAGGAGCGAGAGTGGCGAGCAGTACTTC. Its protein product is CANLRSESGEQYF.